This paragraph reports one T cell receptor beta chain. This sample was taken from a study of Ad26.COV2.S vaccination and SARS-CoV-2 variants. The table came from immunoSEQ multiplex PCR; TCRdb's copy has only in-frame clones and leaves some out. The sample lists a few hundred thousand clones; under 90% were seen once. The sample's treatment: some 20 received Ad26.COV2.S at low or high dose, single or two shots; 5 received placebo; per-sample allocation not given. On day 63 after the first injection, vaccine and placebo recipients gave samples. Recruitment in Boston yielded a donor of adult age, 18-55 years. The sequencing used peripheral blood, collected in a trial of Ad26.COV2.S vaccine versus placebo. This sequence originates from a person between 18 and 59 years old who received the Ad26.COV2.S COVID-19 vaccine or a placebo.

This CDR3 reads CAWSAGLATDTQYF. The CDR3 bases are TGTGCCTGGAGCGCCGGACTGGCTACAGATACGCAGTATTTT. This chain connects TRBV30 to TRBJ2-3, with a possible D match to TRBD2 (5 bases). The V end was cut by 3 bases, the J end by 3 bases, with 13 bases between. The CDR3 contains 14 residues. The V gene's germline CDR1 is GTSNPN and CDR2 SVGIG (reference sequence).